These 27 T cell receptor beta chains were sequenced from one sample in a study of cytomegalovirus exposure and HLA in healthy donors. Both 60 Vbeta primers and 13 Jbeta primers went into the PCR. The table came from immunoSEQ multiplex PCR; TCRdb's copy has only in-frame clones and leaves some out. The sample has about 160,000 clones; roughly 79% are singletons. The sequenced sample consisted of PBMCs. These receptors came from a woman aged 40 to 50 in good health and CMV-seronegative.

This clone is a singleton in its sample. The chain couples TRBV28 to TRBJ1-2; D might be TRBD1 (6 bases). V was shortened by 7 bases and J by 3 bases, with 12 bases between the two germline ends. Looked up from germline, CDR1 is MDHEN and CDR2 is SYDVKM. The CDR3 loop spans 13 amino acids. For the CDR3, the DNA is TGTGCCAGCAAACAGGGTCTCGACTATGGCTACACCTTC. This gives the protein CASKQGLDYGYTF.

V gene TRBV5-1 combines with J gene TRBJ1-5; maybe TRBD1 (6 bases). Deletions cut 0 bases from V and 6 bases from J, with 13 bases between. The CDR3 contains 15 residues. CDR1 SGHRS and CDR2 YFSETQ come from the germline V gene. The CDR3 protein is CASSLEGEGSQPQHF. CDR3 coding DNA: TGCGCCAGCAGCTTGGAGGGGGAGGGTAGTCAGCCCCAGCATTTT.

The chain couples TRBV5-4 to TRBJ1-2; 11 bases are shared with TRBD1. Germline values: CDR1 SGHNT, CDR2 YYREEE (reference sequence). The CDR3 spans 13 residues. The V gene end was trimmed by 4 bases and the J gene end by 6 bases; junction bases not matched to a gene: 2. CDR3 sequence reads: CASSVGQGDGYTF. CDR3 nucleotides: TGTGCCAGCAGCGTGGGACAGGGGGATGGCTACACCTTC. The whole variable domain, filled in from reference TRBV5-4 and TRBJ1-2, reads ETGVTQSPTHLIKTRGQQVTLRCSSQSGHNTVSWYQQALGQGPQFIFQYYREEENGRGNFPPRFSGLQFPNYSSELNVNALELDDSALYLCASSVGQGDGYTFGSGTRLTVV.

The chain couples TRBV28 to TRBJ2-7; 7 nucleotides agree with TRBD1. V lost 3 bases to trimming and J lost 0 bases; unmatched junction nucleotides: 17. The CDR3 is made up of 19 amino acids. Germline CDR1 MDHEN, CDR2 SYDVKM. CDR3 sequence (DNA): TGTGCCAGCAGTTTTATCCGGACAGGTCTCTCATTAAGCTCCTACGAGCAGTACTTC. Amino acids: CASSFIRTGLSLSSYEQYF.

The chain has TRBV14 and TRBJ2-2; TRBD2 aligns across 10 bases. The germline CDR1 and CDR2 sequences are SGHDN and FVKESK. With 4 bases clipped from V and 5 bases from J, the junction kept 7 bases outside the gene matches. CDR3 size: 16 residues. CDR3 coding DNA: TGTGCCAGCAGCCGACCAGCGGGAGGGCCAACCGGGGAGCTGTTTTTT. This gives the protein CASSRPAGGPTGELFF.

This chain links TRBV7-8 with TRBJ2-1, with 8 bases matching TRBD2. This CDR3 spans 15 amino acids. V was clipped by 2 bases and J by 6 bases; unmatched bases: 6. Germline CDR1 and CDR2: SGHVS and FQNEAQ. DNA for the CDR3: TGTGCCAGCAGCTTAACGGGAGGGTCCGGCAATGAGCAGTTCTTC. Its translation is CASSLTGGSGNEQFF.

This clone was picked up one time. J is TRBJ2-3 and V is TRBV2; 10 bases fit TRBD2. Germline V gene lookup returns CDR1 SNHLY and CDR2 FYNNEI. This CDR3 region has 16 residues. Trimming removed 7 bases from V and 2 bases from J; junction bases left unmatched: 9. The DNA of the CDR3 is TGTGCCAGCAAGAGACTAGCGGGCCCTTCCACAGATACGCAGTATTTT. Translating gives CASKRLAGPSTDTQYF.

The gene calls are TRBV11-3 and TRBJ2-1, with D perhaps TRBD1 (6 bases). The CDR3 has 15 residues. V was clipped by 3 bases and J by 9 bases, with 18 bases between them. CDR1 is SGHNT and CDR2 is YENEEA in the germline V gene. The CDR3 region has the DNA TGTGCCAGCAGCTTGGGGGCGGTGGTTACCGGTGAGCAGTTCTTC. This gives the protein CASSLGAVVTGEQFF.

The J gene is TRBJ2-2, the V gene TRBV10-3; TRBD1 matches at 8 bases. This CDR3 region has 18 residues. CDR1 and CDR2 (germline): ENHRY, SYGVKD. V shed 4 bases, J shed 1 base, and the junction held 11 bases outside the gene matches. The CDR3 nucleotides are TGTGCCATCAGTGGAGGACAGGGTACCGGCCTGAACACCGGGGAGCTGTTTTTT. Protein product: CAISGGQGTGLNTGELFF.

The rearrangement links TRBV30 to TRBJ1-1, with 7 bases lining up with TRBD1. CDR1 is GTSNPN, CDR2 SVGIG, per germline (reference sequence). J was trimmed by 4 bases and V by 1 base; bases with no gene match: 0. The CDR3 consists of 12 residues. The CDR3 region is CAWSDRGTEAFF. CDR3 in DNA: TGTGCCTGGAGTGACAGGGGCACTGAAGCTTTCTTT.

The chain carries TRBV5-6 and TRBJ2-5; 7 nucleotides match TRBD2. Trimming at V came to 2 bases and at J to 4 bases, leaving 5 bases not matched to a gene. The CDR3 loop spans 14 amino acids. Germline values: CDR1 SGHDT, CDR2 YYEEEE. CDR3 sequence: CASSLSPGGETQYF. CDR3 sequence (DNA): TGTGCCAGCAGCTTATCACCGGGGGGAGAGACCCAGTACTTC.

CDR3 sequence: CASSQDRTSGSETQYF. Here the CDR3 DNA reads TGTGCCAGCAGCCAAGATCGGACCAGCGGGAGTGAGACCCAGTACTTC. The J gene is TRBJ2-5, the V gene TRBV4-2, with 8 positions matching TRBD2. CDR3 length: 16 amino acids. V shed 0 bases and J 5 bases; nucleotides not matched to a gene: 8. CDR1 is LGHNA, CDR2 YNFKEQ, per germline.

V and J are TRBV13 and TRBJ2-1; 7 nucleotides match TRBD2. CDR3 length: 16 residues. Trimming at V came to 5 bases and at J to 8 bases, leaving 15 bases not matched to a gene. The germline gives CDR1 PRHDT, CDR2 FYEKMQ (reference sequence). In nucleotides, the CDR3 is TGTGCCAGCAGCCGATTTGCTCCTAGGGGAGGGCATGAGCAGTTCTTC. Its translation is CASSRFAPRGGHEQFF.

The J gene is TRBJ2-5, the V gene TRBV2, with D unclear. The germline gives CDR1 SNHLY, CDR2 FYNNEI. The CDR3 is 14 amino acids. V lost 8 bases and J lost 1, with 14 bases in between. The CDR3 nucleotides are TGTGCCAGCCAAATGGAATGGGCCCAAGAGACCCAGTACTTC. The encoded protein is CASQMEWAQETQYF.

The rearrangement uses TRBV27 and TRBJ1-5, with D tentatively TRBD1 (6 bases). The length of the CDR3 is 17 residues. V was clipped by 6 bases and J by 3 bases, with 21 bases between them. Germline CDR1 MNHEY, CDR2 SMNVEV (reference sequence). CDR3 in amino acids: CASRVPYRVWDNQPQHF. CDR3 nucleotide sequence: TGTGCCAGCAGGGTCCCCTACAGGGTGTGGGACAATCAGCCCCAGCATTTT.

Only a few counts were recorded for this clone. V and J are TRBV25-1 and TRBJ1-5, with D maybe TRBD1 (5 bases). Trimming left V 8 bases short and J 4 bases short, with 21 bases between. The CDR3 runs to 16 residues. Germline loops: CDR1 MGHDK, CDR2 SYGVNS. CDR3 nucleotide sequence: TGTGCCAGCTCTCCCGGCGGGGGGTTTGCAAATCAGCCCCAGCATTTT. Its protein product is CASSPGGGFANQPQHF.

This clone was counted a few times. The CDR3 nucleotides read TGTGCCAGCAGCTTGAGCGGGGCAATTTACTCTGGGGCCAACGTCCTGACTTTC. This translates into CASSLSGAIYSGANVLTF. This chain joins TRBV5-6 and TRBJ2-6; 7 bases agree with TRBD2. CDR3 length: 18 amino acids. J gave up 0 bases and V 1 base, and 7 bases lay outside the gene matches. Germline V CDR1 and CDR2: SGHDT, YYEEEE.

The CDR3 DNA reads as TGTGCCAGCAGTTACCAGGGACAGGGGGTTGAAGCTTTCTTT. Protein product: CASSYQGQGVEAFF. The chain carries TRBV6-5 and TRBJ1-1; 11 positions agree with TRBD1. V was clipped by 2 bases and J by 7 bases; unmatched bases: 3. CDR1 and CDR2 from the germline V gene are MNHEY and SVGAGI. The CDR3 has 14 residues.

The gene calls are TRBV28 and TRBJ2-7, with D tentatively TRBD2 (6 bases). Germline values: CDR1 MDHEN, CDR2 SYDVKM. Trimming removed 3 bases from V and 2 bases from J, with 11 bases in between. The CDR3 totals 14 residues. CDR3 amino acids: CASSFPSDTYEQYF. In DNA, the CDR3 is TGTGCCAGCAGTTTCCCTAGCGACACCTACGAGCAGTACTTC.

This chain joins TRBV10-3 and TRBJ2-7; the D gene is possibly TRBD2 (6 bases). The germline gives CDR1 ENHRY, CDR2 SYGVKD. The ends were cut back, 3 bases at V and 7 bases at J, with 16 bases in the middle. This CDR3 comprises 14 residues. CDR3 region: CAISEETGRWEQYF. CDR3 sequence (DNA): TGTGCCATCAGTGAAGAGACGGGGAGGTGGGAGCAGTACTTC.

The chain couples TRBV7-9 to TRBJ2-1; 9 nucleotides agree with TRBD2. The CDR3 length is 16 residues. With V trimmed by 5 bases and J by 8 bases, 13 bases remained unmatched. Germline values: CDR1 SEHNR, CDR2 FQNEAQ (reference sequence). The CDR3 sequence is CASSRALAGGEDEQFF. The DNA of the CDR3 is TGTGCCAGCAGCCGGGCACTGGCGGGAGGGGAGGATGAGCAGTTCTTC.

The chain employs TRBV30 and TRBJ2-1, with 11 bases matching TRBD1. Germline CDR1 and CDR2: GTSNPN and SVGIG (reference sequence). J lost 5 bases, V lost 7 bases, and 4 bases had no gene match. The CDR3 extends over 13 amino acids. Here the CDR3 reads CALDRGLNNEQFF. The CDR3 bases are TGTGCCTTGGACAGGGGGCTAAACAATGAGCAGTTCTTC.

The rearrangement links TRBV6-1 to TRBJ2-7; D might be TRBD2 (5 bases). Deletions cut 7 bases from V and 3 bases from J, with 10 bases between. Germline-derived CDR1 and CDR2 are MNHNS and SASEGT. The CDR3 has 12 residues. The CDR3 region has the DNA TGTGCCAGCACCGAGGACTTCTACGAGCAGTACTTC. Its protein product is CASTEDFYEQYF.

This chain joins TRBV7-6 and TRBJ2-7, with a weak D call TRBD1 (6 bases). The germline V gene has CDR1 SGHVS and CDR2 FNYEAQ. V was cut by 0 bases and J by 5 bases, with 11 bases left in between. This CDR3 region has 14 residues. CDR3 nucleotide sequence: TGTGCCAGCAGCTTAGCACAGGGTTCCCACGAGCAGTACTTC. It encodes CASSLAQGSHEQYF.

Points on this clone: Germline and junction disagree at one end, which may indicate a read error. Additional DNA sequences in this sample encode the identical CDR3. The gene calls are TRBV28 and TRBJ1-1, with no clear D. Germline V gene sequence: CDR1 MDHEN, CDR2 SYDVKM. The CDR3 extends over 13 amino acids. Written as DNA, the CDR3 is TGTGCCAGCAACAGCGGTTTAGATACTGAAGCCTTCTTT. As protein: CASNSGLDTEAFF.

The chain recombines TRBV15 with TRBJ2-5; perhaps TRBD2 as D (6 bases). The V end was cut by 4 bases, the J end by 5 bases, with 17 bases between. Germline CDR1 reads LNHNV; CDR2 reads YYDKDF (reference sequence). The CDR3 contains 15 residues. The CDR3 DNA sequence: TGTGCCACCAGCAACCAGCGGGCTCTGACGGAGACCCAGTACTTC. Translation: CATSNQRALTETQYF.

This clone was counted a few times. This chain links TRBV28 with TRBJ1-2; maybe TRBD1 (6 bases). The CDR3 sequence is 15 residues long. V shed 6 bases and J shed 8 bases, with 22 bases lying between them. Germline CDR1 reads MDHEN; CDR2 reads SYDVKM. The CDR3 DNA is TGTGCCAGCAGGAGACAGGCTGCTCTCTTCGGGGGCTACACCTTC. Protein: CASRRQAALFGGYTF.